Presented here are 32 T cell receptor beta chains from one specimen sequenced in a study of shared clonotypes between healthy human individuals. Method: immunoSEQ multiplex PCR; TCRdb's copy keeps in-frame clones and lacks some. The table records 2 million to 2.5 million clones, 85% to 95% of them present only once. CD45RO-negative, CCR7-positively selected cells formed the naive CD8 fraction, excluding terminally differentiated effector memory CD45RA+ cells. Sequenced: naive CD8+ T cells sorted from blood. The receptors stem from a young man in good health.

V gene TRBV28 combines with J gene TRBJ2-7, with D possibly TRBD2 on 6 matching bases. There are 14 residues in the CDR3. In germline, CDR1 is MDHEN, CDR2 SYDVKM. The ends were cut back, 7 bases at V and 6 bases at J, with 19 bases in the middle. CDR3 protein: CASTPRREWPEQYF. CDR3 bases: TGTGCCAGCACCCCTCGCCGGGAGTGGCCCGAGCAGTACTTC.

The chain uses TRBV6-4 and TRBJ1-2, with unresolved D. V lost 2 bases and J 8 bases, leaving 9 bases between the germline ends. The CDR3 is made up of 12 amino acids. From germline, CDR1 is MRHNA and CDR2 SNTAGT. As DNA, the CDR3 is TGTGCCAGCAGTGACCCATTGGAGGGCTACACCTTC. Its protein is CASSDPLEGYTF.

V and J are TRBV10-2 and TRBJ2-7, with D tentatively TRBD1 (6 bases). Trimming left V 2 bases short and J 3 bases short, with 8 bases between. The germline V gene encodes CDR1 WSHSY and CDR2 SAAADI. This CDR3 region has 13 residues. The CDR3 loop reads CASSEDRSYEQYF. The CDR3 region has the DNA TGCGCCAGCAGTGAGGACAGGAGCTACGAGCAGTACTTC.

On this clone itself: In the same sample, other DNA sequences code for this CDR3. V usage is TRBV2 and J usage is TRBJ1-2; TRBD1 aligns across 8 bases. J lost 2 bases, V lost 1 base, and 0 bases had no gene match. CDR1 and CDR2 (germline): SNHLY, FYNNEI. The CDR3 loop spans 14 amino acids. The CDR3 region has the DNA TGTGCCAGCAGTGAAGGACAGGGGAACTATGGCTACACCTTC. It translates to CASSEGQGNYGYTF.

This chain joins TRBV7-9 and TRBJ2-1; a weak D match, TRBD2 (5 bases). The CDR3 extends over 12 amino acids. Germline V CDR1 and CDR2: SEHNR, FQNEAQ (reference sequence). The ends were cut back, 5 bases at V and 7 bases at J, with 9 bases in the middle. This chain's CDR3 is CASSEEANEQFF. The DNA for the CDR3 is TGTGCCAGCAGCGAGGAGGCAAATGAGCAGTTCTTC.

Remarks on this clone: At the DNA level, this CDR3 is encoded by other sequences in the same sample as well. V gene TRBV18 combines with J gene TRBJ2-1, with 10 nucleotides matching TRBD2. After removal of 6 bases from V and 0 bases from J, the junction contained 2 bases not matched to a gene. The CDR3 consists of 15 residues. Germline V gene sequence: CDR1 KGHSH, CDR2 LQKENI. The chain's CDR3 is CASSPSGGSYNEQFF. CDR3 DNA sequence: TGTGCCAGCTCTCCTAGCGGGGGCTCCTACAATGAGCAGTTCTTC.

The J gene is TRBJ2-3, the V gene TRBV6-6, with D possibly matching TRBD2 (5 bases). V shed 2 bases and J shed 4 bases, with 13 bases lying between them. Germline CDR1 is MNHNY and CDR2 is SVGAGI (reference sequence). The CDR3 consists of 15 residues. The CDR3 bases are TGTGCCAGCAGTTACGGGGAGATTGGGGCAGATACGCAGTATTTT. Translating it yields CASSYGEIGADTQYF.

Notes on this clone: Other nucleotide sequences from this sample produce the same CDR3. This sequence joins TRBV19 and TRBJ2-7; maybe TRBD1 (5 bases). Germline V gene sequence: CDR1 LNHDA, CDR2 SQIVND (reference sequence). Between the trimmed V and J ends, which lost 3 bases and 1 base, there was a span of 10 bases. The CDR3 spans 14 residues. The CDR3 sequence is CASSISDSSYEQYF. In nucleotides, the CDR3 is TGTGCCAGTAGTATTAGTGACAGTTCCTACGAGCAGTACTTC.

In the case of this clone: The sample has other DNA sequences that encode this CDR3 too. The V gene is TRBV27, the J gene TRBJ2-1; D is unresolved. Deletions cut 6 bases from V and 3 bases from J, with 3 bases between. The CDR3 is 11 residues long. The germline V gene has CDR1 MNHEY and CDR2 SMNVEV (reference sequence). For the CDR3, the DNA is TGTGCCAGCAGATACTACAATGAGCAGTTCTTC. Amino acids: CASRYYNEQFF.

J is TRBJ2-5 and V is TRBV30; a possible D gene is TRBD1 (7 bases). Trimming removed 5 bases from V and 0 bases from J, with 19 bases in between. Germline V lookup: CDR1 GTSNPN, CDR2 SVGIG (reference sequence). There are 16 residues in the CDR3. CDR3 protein: CAWGRGDIDYQETQYF. Written as DNA, the CDR3 is TGTGCCTGGGGCAGGGGGGACATTGACTACCAAGAGACCCAGTACTTC. The full variable domain, in which reference TRBV30 and TRBJ2-5 provide the parts outside the CDR3, is SQTIHQWPATLVQPVGSPLSLECTVEGTSNPNLYWYRQAAGRGLQLLFYSVGIGQISSEVPQNLSASRPQDRQFILSSKKLLLSDSGFYLCAWGRGDIDYQETQYFGPGTRLLVL.

This clone was detected only once. This CDR3 is also generated by other DNA sequences in the sample. The chain recombines TRBV4-3 with TRBJ2-7; D is perhaps TRBD2 (6 bases). V dropped 3 bases and J dropped 4 bases, with 13 bases sitting between them. CDR1 and CDR2 (germline): LGHNA, YSLEER. This CDR3 spans 14 amino acids. Written as DNA, the CDR3 is TGCGCCAGCAGCCAGACCGGGAGTAGTTACGAGCAGTACTTC. The encoded protein is CASSQTGSSYEQYF.

The V gene is TRBV27, the J gene TRBJ2-1; TRBD2 is a possible D gene (5 bases). V lost 8 bases and J 0 bases, leaving 20 bases between the germline ends. The CDR3 covers 17 residues. CDR1 and CDR2 from the germline V gene are MNHEY and SMNVEV (reference sequence). The CDR3 sequence: CASSTRLSEGSYNEQFF. The CDR3 nucleotides are TGTGCCAGCTCCACACGGCTTTCAGAGGGCTCCTACAATGAGCAGTTCTTC.

A word on this clone: The sample has other DNA sequences that encode this CDR3 too. The chain links TRBV28 to TRBJ2-3; 7 nucleotides match TRBD2. In germline, CDR1 is MDHEN, CDR2 SYDVKM. The ends lost 2 bases at V and 1 base at J; junction bases unmatched: 0. CDR3 length equals 14 residues. CDR3 DNA sequence: TGTGCCAGCAGTTTAGCGGGAGGCACAGATACGCAGTATTTT. Translating gives CASSLAGGTDTQYF. Drawing the rest from reference TRBV28 and TRBJ2-3, the complete variable domain is DVKVTQSSRYLVKRTGEKVFLECVQDMDHENMFWYRQDPGLGLRLIYFSYDVKMKEKGDIPEGYSVSREKKERFSLILESASTNQTSMYLCASSLAGGTDTQYFGPGTRLTVL.

This clone showed up just once. The CDR3, as DNA: TGTGCCAGCAGCTTAGACAGGGTCCCGGCAGATACGCAGTATTTT. It encodes CASSLDRVPADTQYF. The chain joins TRBV7-9 to TRBJ2-3; tentative D call: TRBD1 (6 bases). This CDR3 has 15 amino acids. Trimming left V 1 base short and J 4 bases short, with 12 bases between. The germline CDR1 and CDR2 sequences are SEHNR and FQNEAQ (reference sequence).

The chain carries TRBV15 and TRBJ2-7; 7 bases line up with TRBD1. V lost 3 bases, J lost 6 bases, and 14 bases stayed unmatched. CDR3 size: 16 residues. Germline V gives CDR1 LNHNV, CDR2 YYDKDF (reference sequence). The DNA of the CDR3 is TGTGCCACCAGCAGCTATGCAGGGACAGAACGTGCCGAGCAGTACTTC. The encoded protein is CATSSYAGTERAEQYF.

The chain joins TRBV9 to TRBJ2-3; 13 positions match TRBD2. Trimming removed 0 bases from V and 9 bases from J; junction bases left unmatched: 7. The CDR3 extends over 16 amino acids. Looked up from germline, CDR1 is SGDLS and CDR2 is YYNGEE. The CDR3 DNA follows: TGTGCCAGCAGCGTAGGAACTAGCGGGGGGGCCGAAACGCAGTATTTT. This gives the protein CASSVGTSGGAETQYF.

The chain has TRBV10-2 and TRBJ2-7, with a weak D call TRBD2 (6 bases). The germline gives CDR1 WSHSY, CDR2 SAAADI. The V end lost 6 bases, the J end lost 6 bases, and 12 bases lay between the germline ends. There are 12 residues in the CDR3. The CDR3 bases are TGCGCCAGCAGGCGGGACTCCGGCGAGCAGTACTTC. This gives the protein CASRRDSGEQYF.

The rearrangement joins TRBV19 to TRBJ1-2; D gene ambiguous. V lost 1 base to trimming and J lost 4 bases, with 13 bases between them. This CDR3 comprises 15 residues. Looked up from germline, CDR1 is LNHDA and CDR2 is SQIVND (reference sequence). The CDR3 sequence: CASSIAPLNPYGYTF. The CDR3 DNA reads TGTGCCAGTAGTATAGCGCCACTGAATCCCTATGGCTACACCTTC.

This chain connects TRBV27 to TRBJ2-7; 7 nucleotides align to TRBD1. With 5 bases clipped from V and 1 base from J, the junction kept 8 bases outside the gene matches. This CDR3 comprises 15 residues. Germline lookup yields CDR1 MNHEY and CDR2 SMNVEV (reference sequence). The CDR3 DNA reads as TGTGCCAGCAGTCTCGGGACAGACCCTTCCTACGAGCAGTACTTC. It codes for CASSLGTDPSYEQYF.

To note about this clone: Other DNA sequences of this sample code for an identical CDR3. The chain links TRBV13 to TRBJ1-1; unclear D gene. CDR1 and CDR2 (germline): PRHDT, FYEKMQ (reference sequence). CDR3 length: 13 residues. Trimming took off 4 bases at V and 0 bases at J, with 6 bases between the two ends. DNA for the CDR3: TGTGCCAGCAGCTCAGCCCTGAACACTGAAGCTTTCTTT. It encodes CASSSALNTEAFF. Full variable domain (outside the CDR3, taken from reference TRBV13 and TRBJ1-1): AAGVIQSPRHLIKEKRETATLKCYPIPRHDTVYWYQQGPGQDPQFLISFYEKMQSDKGSIPDRFSAQQFSDYHSELNMSSLELGDSALYFCASSSALNTEAFFGQGTRLTVV.

The CDR3 sequence is CASVQGHYGYTF. In nucleotides, the CDR3 is TGTGCCAGCGTTCAGGGACACTATGGCTACACCTTC. The chain recombines TRBV19 with TRBJ1-2; D possibly corresponds to TRBD1 (5 bases). Germline-derived CDR1 and CDR2 are LNHDA and SQIVND (reference sequence). CDR3 size: 12 residues. V was trimmed by 9 bases and J by 3 bases, leaving 11 bases between them.

The chain carries TRBV29-1 and TRBJ1-5; possibly TRBD1 for D (5 bases). Germline values: CDR1 SQVTM, CDR2 ANQGSEA. CDR3 length: 13 amino acids. Trimming left V 3 bases short and J 6 bases short, with 12 bases between. The CDR3 sequence is CSVDSGVGQPQHF. The CDR3 nucleotides read TGCAGCGTTGATTCGGGGGTAGGTCAGCCCCAGCATTTT. Using reference TRBV29-1 and TRBJ1-5 for the parts outside the CDR3, the full variable domain is SAVISQKPSRDICQRGTSLTIQCQVDSQVTMMFWYRQQPGQSLTLIATANQGSEATYESGFVIDKFPISRPNLTFSTLTVSNMSPEDSSIYLCSVDSGVGQPQHFGDGTRLSIL.

In its sample, this clone was seen a few times. V gene TRBV6-5 combines with J gene TRBJ1-1; D remains unclear. CDR1 is MNHEY, CDR2 SVGAGI, per germline. Trimming pared 6 bases from V and 5 bases from J, leaving 10 bases between. This CDR3 comprises 12 residues. The DNA for the CDR3 is TGTGCCAGCAGCTCGGGGAGGACTGAAGCTTTCTTT. As protein: CASSSGRTEAFF.

The chain carries TRBV7-9 and TRBJ2-5; D possibly corresponds to TRBD1 (6 bases). Trimming shortened V by 3 bases and J by 2 bases, and 10 bases separated the two germline ends. CDR3 length: 14 residues. Per germline, CDR1 SEHNR and CDR2 FQNEAQ (reference sequence). The CDR3 DNA follows: TGTGCCAGCAGCTTTTCAACAGGGCAAGAGACCCAGTACTTC. Its protein is CASSFSTGQETQYF.

The chain carries TRBV7-9 and TRBJ2-7, with D possibly being TRBD2 (5 bases). This CDR3 has 13 residues. Germline V gives CDR1 SEHNR, CDR2 FQNEAQ (reference sequence). Between the trimmed V and J ends, which lost 5 bases and 9 bases, there was a span of 17 bases. CDR3 region: CASSQQASDWQYF. In DNA, the CDR3 is TGTGCCAGCAGCCAGCAGGCATCGGACTGGCAGTACTTC.

The chain carries TRBV7-9 and TRBJ2-1; D is tentatively TRBD1 or TRBD2 (5 bases each). Trimming took 5 bases from V and 6 from J, leaving 17 bases between them. This CDR3 comprises 15 residues. Germline values: CDR1 SEHNR, CDR2 FQNEAQ (reference sequence). The CDR3 sequence: CASSPLGEFGNEQFF. The CDR3 DNA follows: TGTGCCAGCAGCCCCTTGGGGGAGTTCGGCAATGAGCAGTTCTTC. Together with reference TRBV7-9 and TRBJ2-1, the CDR3 gives the full variable domain: DTGVSQNPRHKITKRGQNVTFRCDPISEHNRLYWYRQTLGQGPEFLTYFQNEAQLEKSRLLSDRFSAERPKGSFSTLEIQRTEQGDSAMYLCASSPLGEFGNEQFFGPGTRLTVL.

The chain links TRBV30 to TRBJ2-7; maybe TRBD2 (5 bases). The V gene's germline CDR1 is GTSNPN and CDR2 SVGIG (reference sequence). The CDR3 is 13 residues long. The V end lost 0 bases, the J end lost 6 bases, and 12 bases lay between the germline ends. The CDR3 DNA follows: TGTGCCTGGAGTGTAGCGGTTAGGAGCGAGCAGTACTTC. It codes for CAWSVAVRSEQYF.

A single count supports this clone. V is TRBV27 and J is TRBJ2-5; D gene uncertain. Germline V CDR1 and CDR2: MNHEY, SMNVEV (reference sequence). The V end was cut by 2 bases, the J end by 0 bases, with 7 bases between. This CDR3 is built from 14 residues. The CDR3 sequence: CASSLTAYQETQYF. The DNA of the CDR3 is TGTGCCAGCAGTTTAACCGCGTACCAAGAGACCCAGTACTTC.

The chain carries TRBV6-1 and TRBJ2-3; TRBD1 matches at 8 bases. The CDR3 has 15 residues. The trim removed 3 bases at V and 5 bases at J, leaving 7 bases unmatched. Germline CDR1 and CDR2: MNHNS and SASEGT. The CDR3 DNA is TGTGCCAGCAGTGACCAGGGGGCTGACAGAGATACGCAGTATTTT. Its protein is CASSDQGADRDTQYF.

A note on this clone: Other DNA variants within this sample encode the same CDR3. The chain joins TRBV7-9 to TRBJ2-7, with TRBD1 matching 7 bases. After removal of 4 bases from V and 3 bases from J, the junction contained 3 bases not matched to a gene. This CDR3 contains 13 residues. The germline V gene encodes CDR1 SEHNR and CDR2 FQNEAQ (reference sequence). The CDR3 region has the DNA TGTGCCAGCAGCTCAGACAGGGTCTACGAGCAGTACTTC. It is translated as CASSSDRVYEQYF.

V gene TRBV5-4 combines with J gene TRBJ2-1; D gene unclear. This CDR3 contains 14 residues. Trimming shortened V by 7 bases and J by 6 bases, and 17 bases separated the two germline ends. Per germline, CDR1 SGHNT and CDR2 YYREEE (reference sequence). Here the CDR3 DNA reads TGTGCCAGCGCTCCGGAAGGGTTTCCCAATGAGCAGTTCTTC. Translating gives CASAPEGFPNEQFF.

Of note for this clone: At the DNA level, this CDR3 is encoded by other sequences in the same sample as well. This sequence joins TRBV6-5 and TRBJ2-3; tentative D call: TRBD2 (6 bases). Per the germline V gene, CDR1 is MNHEY and CDR2 is SVGAGI. This CDR3 region has 14 residues. Trimming left V 0 bases short and J 3 bases short, with 7 bases between. The CDR3 here is CASSYSGGTDTQYF. CDR3 nucleotides: TGTGCCAGCAGTTACTCCGGAGGGACAGATACGCAGTATTTT.